Listed here are 30 T cell receptor beta chains from one sample, sequenced in a study of graft-versus-host responses after intestinal transplantation. The method was immunoSEQ multiplex PCR; TCRdb's version includes in-frame clones alone and lacks a portion of them. This sample has 84,000 or so clones; about nine tenths occur once, and the top ten carry less than 9.5%. These receptors' antigens are unknown. The sample in question was unstimulated CD8+ T cells sorted from spleen or lymph node cells, obtained before transplant. These receptors all stem from a human donor who was the organ donor for an intestinal transplant.

This chain joins TRBV15 and TRBJ1-5, with D perhaps TRBD1 (5 bases). Trimming took 2 bases from V and 2 from J, leaving 10 bases between them. The CDR3 length is 15 residues. CDR1 is LNHNV and CDR2 is YYDKDF in the germline V gene (reference sequence). CDR3 protein: CATSRQGGGNQPQHF. CDR3 DNA sequence: TGTGCCACCAGCAGACAGGGAGGAGGCAATCAGCCCCAGCATTTT.

This chain links TRBV30 with TRBJ2-3; TRBD2 matches at 13 bases. V was pared by 5 bases and J by 1 base, with 0 bases of the junction left unmatched. The CDR3 contains 14 residues. CDR1 is GTSNPN, CDR2 SVGIG, per germline (reference sequence). The CDR3 DNA follows: TGTGCCTGGGGACTAGCGGGGGGCACAGATACGCAGTATTTT. Its translation: CAWGLAGGTDTQYF.

This clone has only one observation. The chain recombines TRBV29-1 with TRBJ1-2; D not resolved. The CDR3 extends over 12 amino acids. From germline, CDR1 is SQVTM and CDR2 ANQGSEA. Between the trimmed V and J ends, which lost 0 bases and 3 bases, there was a span of 5 bases. Written as DNA, the CDR3 is TGCAGCGTTGAAGACACTTACTATGGCTACACCTTC. It codes for CSVEDTYYGYTF.

As concerns this clone: One junction end disagrees with the germline gene, perhaps due to a read error. The rearrangement joins TRBV29-1 to TRBJ2-7, with 8 bases identical to TRBD2. Germline-derived CDR1 and CDR2 are SQVTM and ANQGSEA. The CDR3 totals 13 residues. The CDR3 reads CSVEAGEDYEQYF. CDR3 coding DNA: TGCAGCGTAGAAGCGGGGGAGGACTACGAGCAGTACTTC.

The J gene is TRBJ1-5, the V gene TRBV6-6; no reliable D call. The CDR3 is 14 amino acids. Germline-derived CDR1 and CDR2 are MNHNY and SVGAGI (reference sequence). V was cut by 0 bases and J by 9 bases, with 12 bases left in between. The CDR3 DNA follows: TGTGCCAGCAGTTACTCGAGGGAATTAGGGCCCCAGCATTTT. Amino acid sequence: CASSYSRELGPQHF.

This chain links TRBV7-9 with TRBJ1-2; unclear D gene. The CDR3 spans 16 residues. Germline V CDR1 and CDR2: SEHNR, FQNEAQ (reference sequence). Trimming shortened V by 5 bases and J by 2 bases, and 18 bases separated the two germline ends. This CDR3 is CASSHLGTLNNYGYTF. The CDR3 nucleotides are TGTGCCAGCAGCCATCTCGGCACCCTTAACAACTATGGCTACACCTTC.

CDR3 DNA: TGTGCCATCGGAGGGGCCGAAGGCTACACCTTC. This translates into CAIGGAEGYTF. The chain carries TRBV15 and TRBJ1-2, with D possibly being TRBD1 (5 bases). This CDR3 comprises 11 residues. The V end was cut by 10 bases, the J end by 8 bases, with 14 bases between. Per the germline V gene, CDR1 is LNHNV and CDR2 is YYDKDF (reference sequence).

This chain connects TRBV6-5 to TRBJ2-7; perhaps TRBD2 as D (6 bases). Germline lookup yields CDR1 MNHEY and CDR2 SVGAGI. The CDR3 has 15 residues. Trimming removed 2 bases from V and 5 bases from J, with 16 bases in between. The CDR3 nucleotides are TGTGCCAGCAGTTACGGCAGGACCGGCGGGAACGAGCAGTACTTC. It specifies CASSYGRTGGNEQYF.

On this clone: An end of the junction differs from the germline gene, which may be a read error. The chain uses TRBV10-1 and TRBJ2-7; 8 bases match TRBD1. The CDR3 covers 12 residues. From germline, CDR1 is WNHNN and CDR2 SYGVQD (reference sequence). CDR3 residues: CASSEKGQASFF. The CDR3 DNA follows: TGCGCCAGCAGTGAGAAGGGACAGGCCTCCTTCTTC.

Points on this clone: Distinct nucleotide sequences in the sample also encode this CDR3. The rearrangement links TRBV19 to TRBJ2-7; 8 bases agree with TRBD1. The CDR3 has 13 amino acids. Trimming cost V 5 bases and J 2 bases; bases outside gene matches: 2. Germline CDR1 and CDR2: LNHDA and SQIVND (reference sequence). This chain's CDR3 is CASSPGQAYEQYF. CDR3 coding DNA: TGTGCCAGTAGTCCGGGACAGGCCTACGAGCAGTACTTC.

The DNA for the CDR3 is TGTGCCAGCAGCCAAGGGACAGGACCACCGCCCCTCCACTTT. It specifies CASSQGTGPPPLHF. This chain uses TRBV5-6 with TRBJ1-6; TRBD1 matches 8 bases. J lost 13 bases, V lost 4 bases, and 10 bases had no gene match. The CDR3 covers 14 residues. The germline V gene encodes CDR1 SGHDT and CDR2 YYEEEE.

V is TRBV2 and J is TRBJ2-1; 13 nucleotides line up with TRBD2. The CDR3 loop spans 17 amino acids. Losses at the gene ends were 6 bases for V and 4 bases for J; bases not matched to a gene: 9. Germline CDR1 and CDR2: SNHLY and FYNNEI. The CDR3 region has the DNA TGTGCCAGCAGGGACATAGGGACTAGCGGGGTATACAATGAGCAGTTCTTC. Translation: CASRDIGTSGVYNEQFF. Combining the CDR3 with reference TRBV2 and TRBJ2-1 gives the whole variable domain EPEVTQTPSHQVTQMGQEVILRCVPISNHLYFYWYRQILGQKVEFLVSFYNNEISEKSEIFDDQFSVERPDGSNFTLKIRSTKLEDSAMYFCASRDIGTSGVYNEQFFGPGTRLTVL.

This chain joins TRBV7-3 and TRBJ2-6; D is undetermined. CDR1 SGHTA and CDR2 FQGTGA come from the germline V gene. The V and J ends lost 4 bases and 0 bases respectively, with 7 bases between them. This CDR3 comprises 15 residues. CDR3 DNA: TGTGCCAGCAGCTCTCCGTACTCTGGGGCCAACGTCCTGACTTTC. Residues: CASSSPYSGANVLTF.

This chain uses TRBV14 with TRBJ2-7; tentatively, D is TRBD1 (5 bases). V was cut by 4 bases and J by 4 bases, with 17 bases left in between. Germline V gene sequence: CDR1 SGHDN, CDR2 FVKESK. This CDR3 is built from 15 residues. The CDR3 is CASSRTGVLRYEQYF. DNA for the CDR3: TGTGCCAGCAGCCGAACAGGCGTTCTGCGGTACGAGCAGTACTTC.

The chain has TRBV4-1 and TRBJ1-1; D not certain. The CDR3 contains 16 residues. V lost 1 base, J lost 5 bases, and 17 bases lay in between. Germline values: CDR1 MGHRA, CDR2 YSYEKL. The CDR3 is CASSQVQYSLKTEAFF. CDR3 nucleotides: TGCGCCAGCAGCCAAGTTCAATACAGCTTAAAGACTGAAGCTTTCTTT.

The CDR3 reads CASSQESQGGTEAFF. In DNA form, the CDR3 reads TGCGCCAGCAGCCAAGAAAGCCAGGGAGGCACTGAAGCTTTCTTT. The chain couples TRBV4-1 to TRBJ1-1; D possibly corresponds to TRBD1 (5 bases). The CDR3 is made up of 15 amino acids. V was cut by 0 bases and J by 4 bases, with 12 bases left in between. The germline V gene has CDR1 MGHRA and CDR2 YSYEKL.

The gene calls are TRBV29-1 and TRBJ1-5; no clear D gene. Germline V gives CDR1 SQVTM, CDR2 ANQGSEA. The CDR3 has 14 residues. V lost 6 bases, J lost 1 base, and 13 bases lay in between. In nucleotides, the CDR3 is TGCAGCGTCGGGCTTCAAGGAAGCAATCAGCCCCAGCATTTT. Translating gives CSVGLQGSNQPQHF.

The rearrangement links TRBV13 to TRBJ2-7; 12 bases align to TRBD2. Germline lookup yields CDR1 PRHDT and CDR2 FYEKMQ (reference sequence). The V and J ends lost 2 bases and 1 base, in that order; junction bases with no gene match: 9. This CDR3 is 18 amino acids long. The CDR3 region is CASSLLSSGGAKSYEQYF. As DNA, the CDR3 is TGTGCCAGCAGCTTACTCTCTAGCGGGGGGGCCAAATCCTACGAGCAGTACTTC.

This rearrangement joins TRBV7-2 to TRBJ2-7; possible D gene TRBD2, 5 bases. There are 15 residues in the CDR3. The germline V gene has CDR1 SGHTA and CDR2 FQGNSA. Trimming cost V 2 bases and J 1 base, with 12 bases left between them. This chain's CDR3 is CASSLTARVSYEQYF. CDR3 sequence (DNA): TGTGCCAGCAGCTTAACGGCGCGGGTTTCCTACGAGCAGTACTTC.

J is TRBJ1-1 and V is TRBV6-6; the D gene is possibly TRBD1 (6 bases). Trimming pared 7 bases from V and 6 bases from J, leaving 24 bases between. CDR1 MNHNY and CDR2 SVGAGI come from the germline V gene (reference sequence). The CDR3 consists of 16 residues. The CDR3 here is CASTVGGAGTGSEAFF. CDR3 DNA sequence: TGTGCCAGCACCGTCGGGGGGGCTGGTACGGGCTCTGAAGCTTTCTTT.

Details on this clone: The identical CDR3 is also encoded by other nucleotide sequences in the sample. This sequence joins TRBV4-1 and TRBJ1-5, with unresolved D. V was trimmed by 0 bases and J by 5 bases, leaving 5 bases between them. In germline, CDR1 is MGHRA, CDR2 YSYEKL. CDR3 length: 13 residues. The DNA of the CDR3 is TGCGCCAGCAGCCAAGATGGGGATCAGCCCCAGCATTTT. Translation: CASSQDGDQPQHF.

This sequence joins TRBV7-8 and TRBJ1-5, with D maybe TRBD1 (5 bases). Germline V gene sequence: CDR1 SGHVS, CDR2 FQNEAQ. V dropped 3 bases and J dropped 1 base, with 10 bases sitting between them. This CDR3 contains 15 residues. CDR3: CASSLSDSSNQPQHF. The CDR3, as DNA: TGTGCCAGCAGCTTGAGCGACAGCAGCAATCAGCCCCAGCATTTT.

This clone has a single count. The chain is built from TRBV28 and TRBJ1-5; D call uncertain. V was cut by 6 bases and J by 0 bases, with 9 bases left in between. From germline, CDR1 is MDHEN and CDR2 SYDVKM. CDR3 size: 14 residues. The CDR3 DNA sequence: TGTGCCAGCAGCCCCCCCGGTAGCAATCAGCCCCAGCATTTT. Translation: CASSPPGSNQPQHF.

The chain couples TRBV2 to TRBJ1-1; TRBD1 aligns across 10 bases. Germline CDR1 is SNHLY and CDR2 is FYNNEI. The CDR3 covers 16 residues. The junction had 10 bases not matched to a gene; V was cut back by 6 bases and J by 3 bases. CDR3 amino acids: CASRGQGTFGDTEAFF. CDR3 coding DNA: TGTGCCAGCAGGGGACAGGGGACATTCGGGGACACTGAAGCTTTCTTT.

The chain combines TRBV12-5 with TRBJ1-1; no firm D call. This CDR3 region has 12 residues. V was trimmed by 7 bases and J by 5 bases, leaving 11 bases between them. Per germline, CDR1 LGHNT and CDR2 FRNRAP. The CDR3 sequence is CASAVFSTEAFF. CDR3 DNA sequence: TGTGCTAGTGCGGTATTCAGTACTGAAGCTTTCTTT.

The chain combines TRBV4-1 with TRBJ2-7; TRBD1 agrees at 8 bases. The V segment lost 0 bases and the J segment 6 bases; nucleotides outside the gene matches: 4. Germline CDR1 MGHRA, CDR2 YSYEKL. The CDR3 has 14 residues. DNA for the CDR3: TGCGCCAGCAGCCAAGACAGGGGGCTCGGCGAGCAGTACTTC. This codes for CASSQDRGLGEQYF.

The chain is built from TRBV28 and TRBJ1-4; D remains unclear. Trimming took off 4 bases at V and 11 bases at J, with 23 bases between the two ends. The CDR3 is 16 residues long. Germline values: CDR1 MDHEN, CDR2 SYDVKM. DNA of the CDR3: TGTGCCAGCAGTTCGACTCCTCCCGGGATGCCCGGCAAACTGTTTTTT. It codes for CASSSTPPGMPGKLFF.

CDR3 DNA: TGTGCCAGTAGCCACAGGGGGCGATCCTACGAGCAGTACTTC. It specifies CASSHRGRSYEQYF. The chain joins TRBV19 to TRBJ2-7, with 9 positions matching TRBD1. Germline V CDR1 and CDR2: LNHDA, SQIVND (reference sequence). The CDR3 contains 14 residues. The V and J ends lost 6 bases and 1 base, in that order; junction bases with no gene match: 4.

The chain joins TRBV7-2 to TRBJ1-2; D might be TRBD1 (5 bases). Germline assignment: CDR1 SGHTA and CDR2 FQGNSA. V gave up 9 bases and J gave up 3 bases, with 17 bases separating them. The CDR3 consists of 14 residues. The CDR3 DNA sequence: TGTGCCAGTCGTCGGGGGGTGGATTACTATGGCTACACCTTC. Amino acids: CASRRGVDYYGYTF.

Written as DNA, the CDR3 is TGCAGTGCCCGGGCCTCCTACGAGCAGTACTTC. Its translation is CSARASYEQYF. The rearrangement joins TRBV20-1 to TRBJ2-7; unclear D gene. V was shortened by 6 bases and J by 0 bases, with 6 bases between the two germline ends. In germline, CDR1 is DFQATT, CDR2 SNEGSKA (reference sequence). The CDR3 loop spans 11 amino acids.